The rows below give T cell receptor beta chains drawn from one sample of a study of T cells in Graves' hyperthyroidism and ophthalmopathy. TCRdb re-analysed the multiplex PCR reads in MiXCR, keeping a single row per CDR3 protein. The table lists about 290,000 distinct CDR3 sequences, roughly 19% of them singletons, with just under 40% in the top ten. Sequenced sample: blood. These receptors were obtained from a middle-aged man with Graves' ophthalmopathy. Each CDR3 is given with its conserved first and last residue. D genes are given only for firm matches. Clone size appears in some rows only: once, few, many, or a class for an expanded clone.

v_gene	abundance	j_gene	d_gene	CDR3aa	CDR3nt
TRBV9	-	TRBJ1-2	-	CASSLRRGSYGYTF	TGTGCCAGCAGCCTCAGACGGGGGAGCTATGGCTACACCTTC
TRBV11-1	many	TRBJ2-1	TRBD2	CASRQGLAVRSYNEQFF	TGTGCCAGCAGGCAGGGACTAGCGGTCCGCTCCTACAATGAGCAGTTCTTC
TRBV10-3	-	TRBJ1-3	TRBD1	CAMGTARSGNTIYF	TGTGCCATGGGGACAGCGCGCTCTGGAAACACCATATATTTT
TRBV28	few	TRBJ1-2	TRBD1	CASSLQGATNGYTF	TGTGCCAGCAGCCTACAGGGGGCTACTAATGGCTACACCTTC
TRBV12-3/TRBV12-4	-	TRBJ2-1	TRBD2	CASSSASGRAYNEQFF	TGTGCCAGCAGTTCCGCTAGCGGGAGGGCCTACAATGAGCAGTTCTTC
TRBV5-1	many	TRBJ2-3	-	CASSLAGRGADTQYF	TGCGCCAGCAGCTTGGCGGGCAGAGGGGCAGATACGCAGTATTTT
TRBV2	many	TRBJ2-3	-	CASSEFLDTDTQYF	TGTGCCAGCAGTGAGTTTTTAGACACAGATACGCAGTATTTT
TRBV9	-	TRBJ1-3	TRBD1	CASSPPGQPLSIYF	TGTGCCAGCAGCCCTCCGGGACAGCCCCTCTCCATATATTTT
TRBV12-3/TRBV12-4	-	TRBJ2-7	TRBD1	CASSLRRTGPQYFSYEQYF	TGTGCCAGCAGTTTAAGGAGGACAGGGCCACAATATTTCTCCTACGAGCAGTACTTC
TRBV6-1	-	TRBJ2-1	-	CASSKRGPSSYNEQFF	TGTGCCAGCAGTAAACGGGGGCCGAGCTCCTACAATGAGCAGTTCTTC
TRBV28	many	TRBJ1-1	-	CASRVNLEGNTEAFF	TGTGCCAGCAGGGTGAACCTGGAGGGGAACACTGAAGCTTTCTTT
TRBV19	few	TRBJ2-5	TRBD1	CASSPGQGNQETQYF	TGTGCCAGTAGTCCGGGACAGGGGAACCAAGAGACCCAGTACTTC
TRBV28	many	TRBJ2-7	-	CASSGGIGQLDYEQYF	TGTGCCAGCAGTGGGGGTATAGGACAGCTAGACTACGAGCAGTACTTC
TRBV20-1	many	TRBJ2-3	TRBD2	CSARDLAGGRTDTQYF	TGCAGTGCTAGAGATCTTGCGGGAGGGAGGACAGATACGCAGTATTTT
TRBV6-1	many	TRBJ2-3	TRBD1	CASREIGTGVPDTQYF	TGTGCCAGCCGAGAAATAGGGACAGGGGTACCAGATACGCAGTATTTT
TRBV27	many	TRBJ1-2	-	CASSFNTGRRYYGYTF	TGTGCCAGCAGTTTTAATACCGGCAGGAGATACTATGGCTACACCTTC
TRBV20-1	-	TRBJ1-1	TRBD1	CSARDNRGRFNTEAFF	TGCAGTGCTAGAGATAACAGGGGGCGATTTAACACTGAAGCTTTCTTT
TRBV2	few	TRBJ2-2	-	CASRRTVTGELFF	TGTGCCAGCAGGCGGACAGTGACCGGGGAGCTGTTTTTT
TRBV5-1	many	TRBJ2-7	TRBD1	CASSLNPGTGGSYEQYF	TGCGCCAGCAGCTTGAACCCCGGGACAGGGGGCTCCTACGAGCAGTACTTC
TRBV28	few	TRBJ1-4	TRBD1	CASSSAGTGLEKLFF	TGTGCCAGCAGTTCAGCCGGGACAGGGTTAGAAAAACTGTTTTTT
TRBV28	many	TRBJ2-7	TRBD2	CASSSRTSGESYEQYF	TGTGCCAGCAGTTCCCGGACTAGCGGGGAGTCCTACGAGCAGTACTTC
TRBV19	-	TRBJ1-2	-	CASSIRGREDGYTF	TGTGCCAGTAGTATCCGAGGGAGGGAGGATGGCTACACCTTC
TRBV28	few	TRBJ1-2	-	CASSSSGGPSHGYTF	TGTGCCAGCAGTTCGTCTGGGGGCCCCTCCCATGGCTACACCTTC
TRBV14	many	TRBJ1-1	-	CASSQEVRTEAFF	TGTGCCAGCAGCCAAGAGGTCCGCACTGAAGCTTTCTTT
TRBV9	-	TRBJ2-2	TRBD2	CASTKRETGELFF	TGTGCCAGCACAAAGCGGGAGACCGGGGAGCTGTTTTTT
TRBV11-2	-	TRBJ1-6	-	CASSLGQEKRITLHF	TGTGCCAGCAGCTTAGGCCAGGAGAAACGGATCACCCTCCACTTT
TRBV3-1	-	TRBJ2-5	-	CASSRGPGIETQCF	TGTGCCAGCAGCCGGGGACCGGGGATAGAGACCCAGTGCTTC
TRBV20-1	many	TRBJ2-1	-	CSANPVQEQFF	TGCAGTGCTAATCCAGTGCAAGAGCAGTTCTTC
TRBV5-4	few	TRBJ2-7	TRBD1	CASSSQGARARYEQYF	TGTGCCAGCAGCTCCCAGGGGGCGCGAGCCCGCTACGAGCAGTACTTC
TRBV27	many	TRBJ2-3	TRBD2	CASSSRFLREYGTDTQYF	TGTGCCAGCAGTTCGAGGTTCCTGCGGGAGTATGGCACAGATACGCAGTATTTT
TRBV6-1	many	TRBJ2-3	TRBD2	CASSQLASGGTDTQYF	TGTGCCAGCAGTCAACTGGCTAGCGGGGGCACAGATACGCAGTATTTT
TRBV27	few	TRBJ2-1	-	CASSLSDIYNEQFF	TGTGCCAGCAGTTTATCGGACATCTACAATGAGCAGTTCTTC
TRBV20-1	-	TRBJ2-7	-	CSASGLLGQYF	TGCAGTGCTAGCGGCCTCCTTGGGCAGTACTTC
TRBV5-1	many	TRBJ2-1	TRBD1	CASSSGGAGNEQFF	TGCGCCAGCAGTTCAGGGGGCGCTGGGAATGAGCAGTTCTTC
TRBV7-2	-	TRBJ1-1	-	CASSPTYTEAFF	TGTGCCAGCAGCCCAACTTACACTGAAGCTTTCTTT
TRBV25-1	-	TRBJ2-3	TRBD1	CASSDAAGGILGDTQYF	TGTGCCAGCAGTGATGCTGCAGGGGGCATTTTAGGAGATACGCAGTATTTT
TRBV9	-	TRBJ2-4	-	CASSSTSQIGGGTKNIQYF	TGTGCCAGCAGCAGCACATCCCAAATCGGGGGAGGAACCAAAAACATTCAGTACTTC
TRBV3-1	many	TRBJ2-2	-	CASSKGGTGELFF	TGTGCCAGCAGCAAGGGAGGCACCGGGGAGCTGTTTTTT
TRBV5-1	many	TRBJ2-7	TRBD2	CASSLGGGSPRSSYEQYF	TGCGCCAGCAGCTTGGGAGGCGGGAGCCCCCGCAGCTCCTACGAGCAGTACTTC
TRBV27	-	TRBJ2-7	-	CASSLGSGATYEQYF	TGTGCCAGCAGTTTGGGAAGCGGAGCCACGTACGAGCAGTACTTC
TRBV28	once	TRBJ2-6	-	CASGTPGANVLTF	TGTGCCAGTGGGACTCCTGGGGCCAACGTCCTGACTTTC
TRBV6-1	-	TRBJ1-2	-	CASSALTDAYGYTF	TGTGCCAGCAGTGCCCTCACAGATGCCTATGGCTACACCTTC
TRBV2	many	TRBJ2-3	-	CASSEGPNTQYF	TGTGCCAGCAGTGAAGGGCCGAATACGCAGTATTTT
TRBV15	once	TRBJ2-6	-	CATSSPPEAGANVLTF	TGTGCCACCAGCAGCCCACCGGAGGCAGGGGCCAACGTCCTGACTTTC
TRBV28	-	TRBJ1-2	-	CASSLLGPPGSGYTF	TGTGCCAGCAGTTTACTAGGGCCCCCGGGGAGTGGCTACACCTTC
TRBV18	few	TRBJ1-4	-	CASSPSSEKLFF	TGTGCCAGCTCACCCTCCAGCGAAAAACTGTTTTTT
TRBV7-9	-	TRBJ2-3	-	CASRPSTDTQYF	TGTGCCAGCAGACCGAGCACAGATACGCAGTATTTT
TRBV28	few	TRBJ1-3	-	CASRSSGISGNTIYF	TGTGCCAGCCGCTCCTCCGGGATCTCCGGAAACACCATATATTTT
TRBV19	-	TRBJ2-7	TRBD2	CASSPGLAGGLSNEQYF	TGTGCCAGTAGTCCAGGACTAGCGGGAGGGCTTTCCAACGAGCAGTACTTC
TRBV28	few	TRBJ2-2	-	CASSLRRLAGNTGELFF	TGTGCCAGCAGTTTGAGGCGCCTAGCCGGCAACACCGGGGAGCTGTTTTTT
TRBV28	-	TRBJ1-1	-	CASSLLAEAFF	TGTGCCAGCAGTCTCCTCGCTGAAGCTTTCTTT
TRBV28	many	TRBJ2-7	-	CASTTTGGGRIEQYF	TGTGCCAGCACTACCACAGGGGGCGGGAGGATCGAGCAGTACTTC